The 10 T cell receptor beta chains below were found in one sample sequenced in a study of immune characterization of retroperitoneal liposarcoma. MiXCR, applied by TCRdb to the PCR reads, yields one record per CDR3 protein. The data contain about 3,000 distinct CDR3 sequences, approximately 48% of them seen just once; the ten biggest clones take up around 50%. Sequencing was performed on tumor tissue. All receptors derive from a male donor with retroperitoneal liposarcoma.

This clonotype was picked up one time. CDR3 bases: TGTGCCAGCAGCCAAGAACGCGGGAGTGCAGTTACAGATACGCAGTATTTT. Translated: CASSQERGSAVTDTQYF. This chain uses TRBV3-1 with TRBJ2-3; 7 bases line up with TRBD2. Germline values: CDR1 LGHDT, CDR2 YNNKEL (reference sequence). The CDR3 is 17 amino acids. The V and J ends lost 0 bases and 3 bases, in that order; junction bases with no gene match: 9.

This clonotype is labeled medium-sized. The chain uses TRBV6-1 and TRBJ2-5; 10 nucleotides line up with TRBD2. The J call may be in error: the DNA end matches TRBJ2-7 better. The CDR3 runs 15 residues. The germline gives CDR1 MNHNS, CDR2 SASEGT. CDR3 bases: TGTGCCAGCAGTGAAAGTCTAGCGGGAGCCTACGAGCAGTACTTC. It codes for CASSESLAGAYEQYF.

This clonotype occurred a few times. The V gene is TRBV6-1, the J gene TRBJ2-1; weak D call: TRBD1 (5 bases). The germline gives CDR1 MNHNS, CDR2 SASEGT. Trimming pared 0 bases from V and 10 bases from J, leaving 13 bases between. This CDR3 has 14 residues. CDR3 in amino acids: CASSEAPRTYEQFF. The CDR3 bases are TGTGCCAGCAGTGAAGCGCCTAGGACATACGAGCAGTTCTTC.

This clonotype is termed medium-sized (0.01 to 0.1%). The chain carries TRBV7-4 and TRBJ2-1; D is possibly TRBD1 or TRBD2 (6 bases each). The CDR3 runs 16 residues. Germline loops: CDR1 SGHVT, CDR2 SQSDAQ. Trimming pared 5 bases from V and 3 bases from J, leaving 17 bases between. This CDR3 reads CASSPNGGNYYNEQFF. The CDR3 bases are TGTGCCAGCAGCCCGAACGGGGGCAATTACTACAATGAGCAGTTCTTC.

The rearrangement uses TRBV6-1 and TRBJ2-1, with D uncertain. This CDR3 has 15 residues. Germline assignment: CDR1 MNHNS and CDR2 SASEGT. Deletions cut 4 bases from V and 0 bases from J, with 10 bases between. This CDR3 is CASSGGRISYNEQFF. The CDR3 region has the DNA TGTGCCAGCAGTGGAGGACGGATCTCCTACAATGAGCAGTTCTTC.

The chain uses TRBV7-6 and TRBJ2-4; 11 bases align to TRBD2. The CDR3 is made up of 17 amino acids. The V segment lost 5 bases and the J segment 5 bases; nucleotides outside the gene matches: 11. Germline assignment: CDR1 SGHVS and CDR2 FNYEAQ. The DNA for the CDR3 is TGTGCCAGCAGCCCAACCATAGCGGGGGGGCAGCAAAACATTCAGTACTTC. Its protein is CASSPTIAGGQQNIQYF.

The table lists this clonotype with a few counts. CDR3 nucleotide sequence: TGTGCCAGCAGTTTTAGCGGACTCTCGGGACTAAATGAGCAGTTCTTC. Encoded protein: CASSFSGLSGLNEQFF. The chain is built from TRBV12-3 or TRBV12-4 and TRBJ2-1; 7 nucleotides line up with TRBD2. This CDR3 region has 16 residues. Trimming cost V 3 bases and J 7 bases; bases outside gene matches: 12.

The chain has TRBV6-1 and TRBJ2-1; TRBD2 matches at 9 bases. Germline V gene sequence: CDR1 MNHNS, CDR2 SASEGT. The J segment lost 10 bases and the V segment lost 1 base, leaving 8 bases of the junction unmatched. The CDR3 loop spans 15 amino acids. In nucleotides, the CDR3 is TGTGCCAGCAGTGAAGGTTTAGCGGGAGATTTCGAGCAGTTCTTC. This translates into CASSEGLAGDFEQFF.

The rearrangement links TRBV7-8 to TRBJ2-1, with D uncertain. Trimming removed 3 bases at V and 12 bases at J, with 15 bases between. This CDR3 is 13 amino acids long. CDR1 is SGHVS and CDR2 is FQNEAQ in the germline V gene. The CDR3 nucleotides read TGTGCCAGCAGCTTTGGGCCCAGTCCGGTGCAGTTCTTC. Encoded protein: CASSFGPSPVQFF.

CDR3 sequence reads: CASSYAGIAFF. The CDR3 nucleotides read TGTGCCAGCAGTTACGCAGGGATTGCTTTCTTT. The chain combines TRBV6-6 with TRBJ1-1, with TRBD1 as a possible D gene (5 bases). CDR1 is MNHNY and CDR2 is SVGAGI in the germline V gene (reference sequence). Trimming removed 2 bases from V and 11 bases from J, with 9 bases in between. The CDR3 is made up of 11 amino acids.